This paragraph reports one TCR beta chain. Its antigen is currently unknown. TCR beta rearrangements were amplified from peripheral blood genomic DNA. Multiplex touch-down PCR with TRB-A/B primers amplified rearranged V-D-J TRB sequences. One entry per CDR3 protein, called by TCRdb with MiXCR from the multiplex PCR reads. Of some 15,000 distinct CDR3 sequences listed, approximately 22% are singletons. This entry comes from a study of T cell repertoires in aging, cancer and after chemotherapy. Overall study: Six age groups, ranging from 30 or younger to 70 or older, included the donors. Clear clonal overlap appeared across healthy donor samples taken over several months to years.

Study-wide results and caveats: In each cancer cohort, median generation probability increased across chemotherapy, suggesting thymic output rebounded.

Sequencing input: blood. This clonotype originated in a human donor in good health.

In DNA, the CDR3 is TGTGCCAGCGGAGAGGGCCTAACATCTAACTATGGCTACACCTTC. Its protein product is CASGEGLTSNYGYTF. V is TRBV10-3 and J is TRBJ1-2, with D hard to call. Trimming took 10 bases from V and 0 from J, leaving 18 bases between them. Germline V gives CDR1 ENHRY, CDR2 SYGVKD. This CDR3 spans 15 amino acids.